A single sample is the source of the 2 T cell receptor beta chains below, sequenced in a study of blood T cells in healthy people across ages. A second PCR of 7 to 11 cycles used a sample-barcoded 5' primer and a J-beta primer mix. TCRdb independently ran MiXCR on the 5' RACE reads; one entry per CDR3 protein. Here the sample spans around 1,000,000 distinct CDR3 sequences, almost 25% being singletons. The same sample was also used in a study of T cells of mothers and their children.

The material sequenced was blood. These receptors all come from a girl aged 2 to 10 in good health.

V and J are TRBV3-1 and TRBJ2-5; 7 bases line up with TRBD2. The junction had 12 bases not matched to a gene; V was cut back by 9 bases and J by 5 bases. The CDR3 totals 14 residues. Germline assignment: CDR1 LGHDT and CDR2 YNNKEL (reference sequence). This CDR3 reads CASKVAGVGETQYF. The CDR3 DNA is TGTGCCAGTAAAGTGGCGGGAGTGGGGGAGACCCAGTACTTC.

The chain carries TRBV20-1 and TRBJ1-5; unclear D gene. Germline lookup yields CDR1 DFQATT and CDR2 SNEGSKA (reference sequence). V was pared by 6 bases and J by 4 bases, with 19 bases between. The CDR3 is 15 residues long. In DNA, the CDR3 is TGCAGTGCGGGCCAGACACGGCTAGAAAATCAGCCCCAGCATTTT. Its translation is CSAGQTRLENQPQHF.